This TCR beta chain comes out of a study of shared clonotypes between healthy human individuals. Study-wide context: Donors, aged 18 to 49, were two women and three men. There were three CD4 naive, three CD4 memory, two CD8 naive and one CD8 memory plates per donor.

Naive CD8 cells lacked CD45RO and underwent positive selection for CCR7, leaving out terminally differentiated effector memory CD45RA+ cells. Germline lookup yields CDR1 SEHNR and CDR2 FQNEAQ (reference sequence). The V and J ends lost 3 bases and 10 bases respectively, with 2 bases between them. CDR3 length: 9 residues. There are a few counts of this clone. Only in-frame clones appear in the TCRdb table, and some are missing; sequencing was by immunoSEQ multiplex PCR. The table includes almost 700,000 clones, about 90% detected once. The chain couples TRBV7-9 to TRBJ2-3, with D uncertain. The TCR originated in a man younger than 45 in good health. Sequencing input: naive CD8+ T cells sorted from blood. CDR3: CASSFPQYF. The CDR3 nucleotides read TGTGCCAGCAGCTTCCCGCAGTATTTT.